One and the same sample provided the 22 T cell receptor beta chains below, sequenced in a study of T-cell memory formation after mild COVID-19. TCRdb reprocessed the 5' RACE reads via MiXCR and lists one record per CDR3 protein. The profile shows around 110,000 distinct CDR3 sequences, over 13% of them singletons. The sequencing input was PBMCs or a T cell subset sorted from them (not recorded which). The receptors originated from a man aged 18 to 29 who had mild COVID-19 (a few samples of this study predate the infection). Cell type and time point are not known.

The chain links TRBV7-9 to TRBJ2-1; 9 bases map to TRBD1. The CDR3 is 16 residues long. Germline CDR1 is SEHNR and CDR2 is FQNEAQ (reference sequence). V lost 1 base and J lost 8; bases outside the gene matches: 9. The DNA for the CDR3 is TGTGCCAGCAGCTTAGAGTTGACAGGGGGATTGGATGAGCAGTTCTTC. Translation gives CASSLELTGGLDEQFF.

V is TRBV9 and J is TRBJ2-1; D unclear. V was trimmed by 3 bases and J by 9 bases, leaving 10 bases between them. This CDR3 is 12 amino acids long. From germline, CDR1 is SGDLS and CDR2 YYNGEE. In DNA, the CDR3 is TGTGCCAGCAGCGCGAACTCGGGTGAGCAGTTCTTC. This encodes CASSANSGEQFF.

This clonotype appeared a few times. The chain employs TRBV4-3 and TRBJ2-1, with D possibly being TRBD2 (7 bases). V lost 8 bases and J 4 bases, leaving 12 bases between the germline ends. The CDR3 consists of 13 residues. Germline CDR1 and CDR2: LGHNA and YSLEER. The CDR3 reads CASSGGQYNEQFF. CDR3 nucleotide sequence: TGCGCCAGCTCCGGGGGGCAGTACAATGAGCAGTTCTTC.

V is TRBV12-3 or TRBV12-4 and J is TRBJ2-3, with D tentatively TRBD2 (6 bases). The CDR3 totals 15 residues. Trimming took off 7 bases at V and 2 bases at J, with 16 bases between the two ends. CDR3 protein: CASNTRRGPTDTQYF. The CDR3 coding sequence is TGTGCCAGCAACACCAGGCGGGGCCCCACAGATACGCAGTATTTT.

This rearrangement joins TRBV9 to TRBJ1-5; weak D call: TRBD1 (5 bases). Per germline, CDR1 SGDLS and CDR2 YYNGEE. The V end lost 4 bases, the J end lost 6 bases, and 14 bases lay between the germline ends. The CDR3 loop spans 14 amino acids. DNA for the CDR3: TGTGCCAGCAGCCAAGGCGTCGGGGCTCAGCCCCAGCATTTT. As protein: CASSQGVGAQPQHF.

The CDR3 sequence is CASSGQVYSGANVLTF. The CDR3 region has the DNA TGTGCCAGCTCGGGACAGGTGTACTCTGGGGCCAACGTCCTGACTTTC. The V and J genes are TRBV7-9 and TRBJ2-6; 8 bases match TRBD1. Germline V lookup: CDR1 SEHNR, CDR2 FQNEAQ (reference sequence). The ends lost 8 bases at V and 0 bases at J; junction bases unmatched: 6. The length of the CDR3 is 16 residues.

The chain is built from TRBV12-3 or TRBV12-4 and TRBJ2-3; maybe TRBD1 (6 bases). The CDR3 has 12 amino acids. V lost 7 bases and J lost 4, with 9 bases in between. For the CDR3, the DNA is TGTGCCAGCAACAGGGAAGCAGATACGCAGTATTTT. Residues: CASNREADTQYF.

This clonotype occurred many times. The rearrangement joins TRBV5-1 to TRBJ2-7; 9 bases align to TRBD1. V shed 5 bases, J shed 5 bases, and the junction held 14 bases outside the gene matches. In germline, CDR1 is SGHRS, CDR2 YFSETQ. The CDR3 is 16 amino acids. The CDR3 reads CASRVRWTGVFDEQYF. CDR3 in DNA: TGCGCCAGCAGGGTGAGGTGGACAGGGGTTTTTGACGAGCAGTACTTC.

Many counts were recorded for this clonotype. V gene TRBV4-1 combines with J gene TRBJ2-5; 7 bases match TRBD1. The germline V gene has CDR1 MGHRA and CDR2 YSYEKL. The CDR3 extends over 13 amino acids. J gave up 5 bases and V 1 base, and 1 base lay outside the gene matches. CDR3 loop: CASSQVQGETQYF. CDR3 sequence (DNA): TGCGCCAGCAGCCAAGTACAGGGGGAGACCCAGTACTTC.

This clonotype came up a few times. The chain employs TRBV6-2 or TRBV6-3 and TRBJ2-7, with D hard to call. Germline V gene sequence: CDR1 MNHEY, CDR2 SVGEGT. The CDR3 extends over 11 amino acids. V dropped 6 bases and J dropped 5 bases, with 8 bases sitting between them. The CDR3 nucleotides are TGTGCCAGCAGGACAACCGACGAGCAGTACTTC. It is translated as CASRTTDEQYF.

This clonotype was seen a few times. The chain joins TRBV4-3 to TRBJ2-1; TRBD1 agrees at 7 bases. Losses at the gene ends were 4 bases for V and 2 bases for J; bases not matched to a gene: 8. The CDR3 is 16 residues long. Germline V gene sequence: CDR1 LGHNA, CDR2 YSLEER. DNA of the CDR3: TGCGCCAGCAGCCTCCGGGACAGAGACACCTACAATGAGCAGTTCTTC. Translating gives CASSLRDRDTYNEQFF.

This chain joins TRBV6-4 and TRBJ2-1; D might be TRBD1 (6 bases). This CDR3 is 13 amino acids long. V was cut by 4 bases and J by 3 bases, with 7 bases left in between. Germline assignment: CDR1 MRHNA and CDR2 SNTAGT. CDR3 nucleotides: TGTGCCAGCAGTGGGGACAACTACAATGAGCAGTTCTTC. It yields the protein CASSGDNYNEQFF.

This clonotype occurred a few times. V is TRBV6-6 and J is TRBJ1-6; TRBD1 matches 8 bases. V lost 2 bases, J lost 11 bases, and 5 bases stayed unmatched. This CDR3 region has 14 residues. Looked up from germline, CDR1 is MNHNY and CDR2 is SVGAGI (reference sequence). CDR3 in DNA: TGTGCCAGCAGTTACCCAGGGGGCAAGACACCCCTCCACTTT. Translation gives CASSYPGGKTPLHF.

This clonotype was counted between two and nine times. The rearrangement uses TRBV5-1 and TRBJ1-2, with D unclear. The ends were cut back, 1 base at V and 1 base at J, with 11 bases in the middle. The CDR3 contains 15 residues. Germline CDR1 SGHRS, CDR2 YFSETQ. CDR3 region: CASSLSGENNYGYTF. DNA for the CDR3: TGCGCCAGCAGCTTGTCTGGGGAAAATAACTATGGCTACACCTTC.

The chain has TRBV2 and TRBJ2-4; perhaps TRBD2 as D (6 bases). V was cut by 7 bases and J by 0 bases, with 16 bases left in between. Germline V gene sequence: CDR1 SNHLY, CDR2 FYNNEI. This CDR3 spans 16 amino acids. In DNA, the CDR3 is TGTGCCAGCACCCAGATGGGGGGTCTAGCCAAAAACATTCAGTACTTC. Translation: CASTQMGGLAKNIQYF.

This clonotype was picked up a small number of times. V and J are TRBV7-9 and TRBJ2-5; D possibly corresponds to TRBD1 (6 bases). The length of the CDR3 is 16 residues. Trimming pared 5 bases from V and 3 bases from J, leaving 19 bases between. CDR1 SEHNR and CDR2 FQNEAQ come from the germline V gene (reference sequence). CDR3 nucleotides: TGTGCCAGCAGCCGGCATGGGACAAAAGGGGAAGAGACCCAGTACTTC. Translated, it gives CASSRHGTKGEETQYF.

This clonotype has more than one count but fewer than ten. This chain joins TRBV20-1 and TRBJ2-7; unclear D gene. CDR3 length equals 11 residues. Per germline, CDR1 DFQATT and CDR2 SNEGSKA (reference sequence). Trimming took 5 bases from V and 3 from J, leaving 8 bases between them. The CDR3 loop reads CSAQVGYEQYV. The CDR3 region has the DNA TGCAGTGCTCAGGTGGGCTACGAGCAGTACGTC.

A few counts support this clonotype. As DNA, the CDR3 is TGCAGTGCTAGAGCTCCATTGGGGTACGAGCAGTACTTC. The encoded protein is CSARAPLGYEQYF. The chain is built from TRBV20-1 and TRBJ2-7; D gene uncertain. Germline V gives CDR1 DFQATT, CDR2 SNEGSKA (reference sequence). The CDR3 has 13 amino acids. V was trimmed by 1 base and J by 4 bases, leaving 11 bases between them.

This clonotype was counted only a few times. This rearrangement joins TRBV12-3 or TRBV12-4 to TRBJ1-1; a possible D gene is TRBD1 (5 bases). CDR3 size: 15 residues. The germline V and J ends were trimmed by 3 bases and 6 bases, with 17 bases remaining between them. The CDR3: CASSFVAGWEAEAFF. The CDR3 DNA sequence: TGTGCCAGCAGTTTCGTGGCAGGGTGGGAGGCTGAAGCTTTCTTT.

Only a few counts were recorded for this clonotype. The chain has TRBV4-3 and TRBJ2-4; D not certain. With 1 base removed from V and 4 bases from J, the gap between germline ends came to 11 bases. This CDR3 has 15 amino acids. Germline CDR1 and CDR2: LGHNA and YSLEER. The CDR3, as DNA: TGCGCCAGCAGCCAAGGCCCAGCCAGTAAAAACATTCAGTACTTC. Its protein is CASSQGPASKNIQYF.

Here the CDR3 reads CASSDTTGWNEQYF. CDR3 in DNA: TGTGCCAGCAGTGATACGACAGGGTGGAACGAGCAGTACTTC. The V and J genes are TRBV12-3 or TRBV12-4 and TRBJ2-7; 7 nucleotides agree with TRBD1. J gave up 5 bases and V 5 bases, and 9 bases lay outside the gene matches. This CDR3 spans 14 amino acids.

This clonotype was detected only a few times. The J gene is TRBJ1-1, the V gene TRBV29-1; D possibly corresponds to TRBD1 (6 bases). The CDR3 covers 13 residues. Germline lookup yields CDR1 SQVTM and CDR2 ANQGSEA. Trimming removed 4 bases at V and 5 bases at J, with 14 bases between. CDR3 residues: CSVVAQGKTEAFF. CDR3 in DNA: TGCAGCGTTGTGGCCCAGGGGAAAACTGAAGCTTTCTTT.